Listed here is a single T cell receptor (beta chain). Some clones are missing from TCRdb's copy, which holds only in-frame ones; the method was immunoSEQ multiplex PCR. This sample carries about 75,000 clones, approximately 96% of them seen once, and the ten largest clones take about 0.27%. The data were taken from a study of technical replicates of blood from a few donors. Looked up from germline, CDR1 is SQVTM and CDR2 is ANQGSEA. V shed 4 bases and J 5 bases; nucleotides not matched to a gene: 7. This CDR3 comprises 14 residues. Sequenced sample: T cells isolated from PBMCs. This receptor was taken from a human donor in good health. The chain uses TRBV29-1 and TRBJ1-4; TRBD1 matches at 7 bases. In DNA, the CDR3 is TGCAGCGTTGGTGGGACAGATCTCAATGAAAAACTGTTTTTT. It codes for CSVGGTDLNEKLFF.